The 11 T cell receptor beta chains listed next were all sequenced from one sample in a study of blood T cell repertoires in COVID-19. The data were produced by immunoSEQ multiplex PCR, yet TCRdb's version contains in-frame clones alone and is incomplete. The top ten clones hold 20% to 25% of a sample with 150,000 to 200,000 clones, about 86% of them seen once. Material for sequencing was PBMCs or T cells enriched from blood (not recorded which). These TCRs come from a woman aged 40 to 50 in a cohort exposed to, infected with or recovered from COVID-19 (not recorded which).

V is TRBV19 and J is TRBJ2-5; D is possibly TRBD2 (6 bases). V was cut by 5 bases and J by 5 bases, with 15 bases left in between. The CDR3 runs 14 residues. Germline V gene lookup returns CDR1 LNHDA and CDR2 SQIVND (reference sequence). In DNA, the CDR3 is TGTGCCAGTAGTCCCGTGGGCCGGGGGGAGACCCAGTACTTC. It specifies CASSPVGRGETQYF.

The chain has TRBV5-6 and TRBJ2-7; 7 bases map to TRBD1. The CDR3 has 15 residues. Germline-derived CDR1 and CDR2 are SGHDT and YYEEEE. The J segment lost 0 bases and the V segment lost 6 bases, leaving 9 bases of the junction unmatched. The CDR3 DNA reads as TGTGCCAGCACTATGACAGGGCCCTACTCCTACGAGCAGTACTTC. It codes for CASTMTGPYSYEQYF.

The rearrangement uses TRBV16 and TRBJ1-2; 7 bases are a match to TRBD1. V dropped 0 bases and J dropped 0; count of bases not matched to a gene: 4. Per germline, CDR1 KGHSY and CDR2 FQNENV. CDR3 length: 16 residues. The CDR3 protein is CASSQSRQGSNYGYTF. The CDR3 DNA sequence: TGTGCCAGCAGCCAATCCAGACAGGGTTCTAACTATGGCTACACCTTC.

This clone was found once. CDR3 nucleotides: TGTGCCAGCTCACCACCAGCGGGGGGAGATACGCAGTATTTT. It is translated as CASSPPAGGDTQYF. The chain uses TRBV18 and TRBJ2-3, with 9 bases fitting TRBD2. From germline, CDR1 is KGHSH and CDR2 LQKENI. The V and J ends lost 0 bases and 5 bases, in that order; junction bases with no gene match: 0. The CDR3 has 14 residues.

The chain uses TRBV7-9 and TRBJ1-1; 10 bases align to TRBD1. There are 15 residues in the CDR3. Germline V lookup: CDR1 SEHNR, CDR2 FQNEAQ (reference sequence). J lost 4 bases, V lost 5 bases, and 7 bases had no gene match. The CDR3 loop reads CASSGTGEVGTEAFF. In DNA, the CDR3 is TGTGCCAGCAGCGGGACAGGGGAAGTGGGCACTGAAGCTTTCTTT.

This clone was observed once. This chain uses TRBV18 with TRBJ1-1; the D gene is possibly TRBD1 (6 bases). This CDR3 contains 15 residues. Trimming cost V 0 bases and J 4 bases, with 12 bases left between them. Germline V gene lookup returns CDR1 KGHSH and CDR2 LQKENI. As DNA, the CDR3 is TGTGCCAGCTCACCACCGGTACAGGGTACCACTGAAGCTTTCTTT. As protein: CASSPPVQGTTEAFF.

The V and J genes are TRBV5-6 and TRBJ1-2; TRBD1 might be the D (6 bases). Trimming cost V 4 bases and J 0 bases, with 10 bases left between them. This CDR3 comprises 14 residues. CDR1 is SGHDT and CDR2 is YYEEEE in the germline V gene. CDR3 sequence: CASSAGTSNYGYTF. DNA of the CDR3: TGTGCCAGCAGCGCCGGGACATCTAACTATGGCTACACCTTC. Full variable domain (outside the CDR3, taken from reference TRBV5-6 and TRBJ1-2): DAGVTQSPTHLIKTRGQQVTLRCSPKSGHDTVSWYQQALGQGPQFIFQYYEEEERQRGNFPDRFSGHQFPNYSSELNVNALLLGDSALYLCASSAGTSNYGYTFGSGTRLTVV.

V and J are TRBV19 and TRBJ1-6, with TRBD1 identical over 9 bases. Germline CDR1 LNHDA, CDR2 SQIVND (reference sequence). The CDR3 is 15 amino acids. J was trimmed by 7 bases and V by 4 bases; bases with no gene match: 5. The CDR3 reads CASSTRQGGNSPLHF. The CDR3 DNA reads TGTGCCAGTAGTACTAGACAGGGGGGGAATTCACCCCTCCACTTT.

The genes are TRBV12-3 or TRBV12-4 and TRBJ1-2; TRBD1 might be the D (6 bases). V gave up 3 bases and J gave up 5 bases, with 10 bases separating them. The CDR3 covers 13 residues. The chain's CDR3 is CASSFGTTYGYTF. CDR3 nucleotides: TGTGCCAGCAGTTTTGGGACAACTTATGGCTACACCTTC.

The chain employs TRBV5-6 and TRBJ1-3, with 8 bases aligning to TRBD1. The ends lost 3 bases at V and 4 bases at J; junction bases unmatched: 9. CDR1 is SGHDT and CDR2 is YYEEEE in the germline V gene. There are 16 residues in the CDR3. DNA for the CDR3: TGTGCCAGCAGCTCGAGCCACCGGGACAGGGGAAACACCATATATTTT. Translating gives CASSSSHRDRGNTIYF.

The chain is built from TRBV5-5 and TRBJ1-6, with 8 nucleotides matching TRBD1. J gave up 10 bases and V 2 bases, and 5 bases lay outside the gene matches. The V gene's germline CDR1 is SGHKS and CDR2 YYEKEE (reference sequence). This CDR3 is built from 14 residues. The CDR3 is CASSLNRGNSPLHF. The CDR3 DNA reads TGTGCCAGCAGCTTAAACAGGGGGAACTCACCCCTCCACTTT. Looking up the rest from reference TRBV5-5 and TRBJ1-6 gives the full variable domain: DAGVTQSPTHLIKTRGQQVTLRCSPISGHKSVSWYQQVLGQGPQFIFQYYEKEERGRGNFPDRFSARQFPNYSSELNVNALLLGDSALYLCASSLNRGNSPLHFGNGTRLTVT.